The 9 T cell receptor beta chains presented below share a single source sample, sequenced in a study of neurological immune-mediated disorders. TCRdb used MiXCR to reprocess the 5' RACE reads, holding one entry per CDR3 protein. This repertoire shows 45,000 or so distinct CDR3 sequences, roughly 21% found once; its top ten account for around 4.7%. Time point of the sample: technical triplicate 3. The specimen was PBMCs. These receptors all stem from a man aged 55 to 70 with HTLV-1-associated myelopathy (HAM/TSP).

This clonotype appeared a few times. This rearrangement joins TRBV20-1 to TRBJ1-5; 11 nucleotides match TRBD1. From germline, CDR1 is DFQATT and CDR2 SNEGSKA (reference sequence). After removal of 4 bases from V and 3 bases from J, the junction contained 8 bases not matched to a gene. This CDR3 has 16 amino acids. The CDR3 DNA sequence: TGCAGTGCTATTTCCGGGACAGGGGGTTTCAATCAGCCCCAGCATTTT. Protein: CSAISGTGGFNQPQHF.

This clonotype was detected only a few times. The J gene is TRBJ2-1, the V gene TRBV3-1; TRBD2 aligns across 7 bases. V gave up 0 bases and J gave up 7 bases; unmatched junction bases: 6. This CDR3 region has 15 residues. Germline V lookup: CDR1 LGHDT, CDR2 YNNKEL (reference sequence). CDR3 region: CASSQDSVAGNEQFF. CDR3 coding DNA: TGTGCCAGCAGCCAAGATTCGGTAGCGGGTAATGAGCAGTTCTTC.

This clonotype was detected ten times or more. This chain links TRBV24-1 with TRBJ2-1, with D hard to call. V lost 7 bases and J lost 0, with 6 bases in between. This CDR3 has 13 amino acids. From germline, CDR1 is KGHDR and CDR2 SFDVKD. The CDR3 DNA follows: TGTGCCACCAGGAGCAGCTCCTACAATGAGCAGTTCTTC. As protein: CATRSSSYNEQFF.

This clonotype was picked up many times. V gene TRBV5-1 combines with J gene TRBJ1-1; D possibly corresponds to TRBD1 (6 bases). The CDR3 sequence is 14 residues long. CDR1 is SGHRS and CDR2 is YFSETQ in the germline V gene. Trimming stripped 4 bases from V and 5 bases from J, with 15 bases between. In nucleotides, the CDR3 is TGCGCCAGCAGCGGAGGACAGTGGAGGACTGAAGCTTTCTTT. Translated, it gives CASSGGQWRTEAFF.

At least ten counts were recorded for this clonotype. This CDR3 reads CASSPWTSDYEQYF. The CDR3 nucleotides read TGCGCCAGCAGCCCTTGGACTAGCGACTACGAGCAGTACTTC. The V and J genes are TRBV4-1 and TRBJ2-7, with 9 bases lining up with TRBD2. The CDR3 length is 14 residues. Germline V gene lookup returns CDR1 MGHRA and CDR2 YSYEKL. The J segment lost 3 bases and the V segment lost 4 bases, leaving 4 bases of the junction unmatched.

At least ten counts were recorded for this clonotype. V gene TRBV5-1 combines with J gene TRBJ2-5; 8 bases map to TRBD2. V was clipped by 4 bases and J by 5 bases; unmatched bases: 10. Germline V gene sequence: CDR1 SGHRS, CDR2 YFSETQ. The CDR3 is 15 residues long. The CDR3: CASSPGDSGMETQYF. The DNA for the CDR3 is TGCGCCAGCAGCCCCGGGGATAGCGGGATGGAGACCCAGTACTTC. Complete variable domain (other parts from reference TRBV5-1 and TRBJ2-5): KAGVTQTPRYLIKTRGQQVTLSCSPISGHRSVSWYQQTPGQGLQFLFEYFSETQRNKGNFPGRFSGRQFSNSRSEMNVSTLELGDSALYLCASSPGDSGMETQYFGPGTRLLVL.

This clonotype was seen repeatedly, ten times or more. V is TRBV5-1 and J is TRBJ1-1; TRBD1 might be the D (5 bases). Germline CDR1 reads SGHRS; CDR2 reads YFSETQ. This CDR3 is 13 amino acids long. V was clipped by 0 bases and J by 5 bases, with 8 bases between them. This CDR3 is CASSLGGGTEAFF. DNA of the CDR3: TGCGCCAGCAGCTTGGGTGGGGGGACTGAAGCTTTCTTT.

This clonotype was observed many times. This chain uses TRBV28 with TRBJ2-7; D might be TRBD1 (6 bases). Trimming left V 8 bases short and J 3 bases short, with 17 bases between. CDR1 is MDHEN, CDR2 SYDVKM, per germline. This CDR3 contains 14 residues. The CDR3 sequence: CASCTQGLDYEQYF. The CDR3 DNA reads TGTGCCAGCTGCACCCAGGGGCTAGACTACGAGCAGTACTTC.

This clonotype was counted at least ten times. The J gene is TRBJ1-1, the V gene TRBV12-3 or TRBV12-4; the D is unclear. The CDR3 contains 13 residues. The V and J ends lost 2 bases and 3 bases respectively, with 7 bases between them. This CDR3 is CASSLPVYTEAFF. In nucleotides, the CDR3 is TGTGCCAGCAGTTTACCAGTTTACACTGAAGCTTTCTTT.